This entry lists 17 T cell receptor beta chains sequenced from one sample in a study of blood T cell repertoires in COVID-19. Measured with immunoSEQ multiplex PCR; TCRdb has only the in-frame clones, and not every one. The data contain approximately 98,000 clones, about 88% of them singletons. Sequencing was performed on peripheral blood. These receptors were obtained from a human donor in a cohort sampled during active COVID-19.

The V and J genes are TRBV30 and TRBJ2-7, with 9 bases lining up with TRBD1. The CDR3 contains 14 residues. Germline V CDR1 and CDR2: GTSNPN, SVGIG (reference sequence). With V trimmed by 3 bases and J by 3 bases, 6 bases remained unmatched. The CDR3: CAWRSGTGLYEQYF. The CDR3 coding sequence is TGTGCCTGGAGATCCGGGACAGGGCTCTACGAGCAGTACTTC.

This chain links TRBV6-1 with TRBJ1-6, with TRBD1 identical over 7 bases. Germline V lookup: CDR1 MNHNS, CDR2 SASEGT. Trimming took 4 bases from V and 8 from J; bases not matched to a gene: 11. This CDR3 has 16 residues. CDR3 residues: CASSGQGGVVDSPLHF. CDR3 nucleotides: TGTGCCAGCAGTGGACAGGGCGGAGTTGTTGATTCACCCCTCCACTTT.

The V call is TRBV30, the J call TRBJ2-1; 9 nucleotides line up with TRBD1. J was trimmed by 8 bases and V by 7 bases; bases with no gene match: 15. The length of the CDR3 is 15 residues. The germline V gene has CDR1 GTSNPN and CDR2 SVGIG (reference sequence). The CDR3 DNA sequence: TGTGCCTTTAATTCCAGGGACAGGGCGGGCTATGAGCAGTTCTTC. As protein: CAFNSRDRAGYEQFF.

This chain connects TRBV2 to TRBJ2-7; 12 nucleotides align to TRBD2. In germline, CDR1 is SNHLY, CDR2 FYNNEI. J was trimmed by 0 bases and V by 6 bases; bases with no gene match: 6. The CDR3 consists of 16 residues. In DNA, the CDR3 is TGTGCCAGCAGCTCCCAGACTAGCGGGAGCTCCTACGAGCAGTACTTC. Translation: CASSSQTSGSSYEQYF.

This rearrangement joins TRBV2 to TRBJ1-2; TRBD1 aligns across 8 bases. This CDR3 comprises 15 residues. CDR1 SNHLY and CDR2 FYNNEI come from the germline V gene. The V gene end was trimmed by 4 bases and the J gene end by 8 bases; junction bases not matched to a gene: 12. In nucleotides, the CDR3 is TGTGCCAGCAGTGCGGACAGGGCGAGCTCAGAGGGCTACACCTTC. Translating gives CASSADRASSEGYTF.

This sequence joins TRBV5-1 and TRBJ2-7, with D maybe TRBD1 (6 bases). This CDR3 has 14 amino acids. Trimming pared 5 bases from V and 0 bases from J, leaving 12 bases between. From germline, CDR1 is SGHRS and CDR2 YFSETQ. The CDR3 DNA follows: TGCGCCAGCAGACCGACAGGTAGCTCCTACGAGCAGTACTTC. Its translation: CASRPTGSSYEQYF.

This clone has more than one count but fewer than ten. The chain couples TRBV6-5 to TRBJ2-2; 7 bases fit TRBD1. V lost 4 bases to trimming and J lost 5 bases; unmatched junction nucleotides: 4. CDR1 is MNHEY and CDR2 is SVGAGI in the germline V gene. The CDR3 extends over 14 amino acids. CDR3 amino acids: CASSSEQGTGELFF. CDR3 coding DNA: TGTGCCAGCAGTTCGGAACAGGGGACCGGGGAGCTGTTTTTT.

The chain couples TRBV10-3 to TRBJ2-1; TRBD1 aligns across 10 bases. Germline loops: CDR1 ENHRY, CDR2 SYGVKD. The CDR3 contains 15 residues. V was pared by 6 bases and J by 0 bases, with 2 bases of the junction left unmatched. In DNA form, the CDR3 reads TGTGCCATCAGGGGGACAGGGGACTCCTACAATGAGCAGTTCTTC. It is translated as CAIRGTGDSYNEQFF.

V gene TRBV7-6 combines with J gene TRBJ1-1, with a possible D match to TRBD1 (5 bases). The CDR3 covers 13 residues. Trimming shortened V by 1 base and J by 4 bases, and 7 bases separated the two germline ends. Germline V gene sequence: CDR1 SGHVS, CDR2 FNYEAQ. CDR3 DNA: TGTGCCAGCAGCTTAGAAGGGGCCACTGAAGCTTTCTTT. It codes for CASSLEGATEAFF. Variable domain in full (rest from reference TRBV7-6 and TRBJ1-1): GAGVSQSPRYKVTKRGQDVALRCDPISGHVSLYWYRQALGQGPEFLTYFNYEAQQDKSGLPNDRFSAERPEGSISTLTIQRTEQRDSAMYRCASSLEGATEAFFGQGTRLTVV.

CDR3 nucleotide sequence: TGTGCCAGCAGCCCTGGGGGGACTAGCAATCAGCCCCAGCATTTT. Its translation is CASSPGGTSNQPQHF. The rearrangement links TRBV6-6 to TRBJ1-5; tentatively, D is TRBD1 (5 bases). CDR3 length: 15 amino acids. The germline V gene encodes CDR1 MNHNY and CDR2 SVGAGI (reference sequence). V gave up 6 bases and J gave up 0 bases, with 12 bases separating them.

This clone was detected only a few times. The chain recombines TRBV28 with TRBJ1-5, with 7 bases aligning to TRBD1. V shed 2 bases and J 6 bases; nucleotides not matched to a gene: 4. The CDR3 is made up of 14 amino acids. CDR1 and CDR2 from the germline V gene are MDHEN and SYDVKM. The CDR3 is CASSLPDRAQPQHF. The CDR3 region has the DNA TGTGCCAGCAGTTTACCTGACAGGGCTCAGCCCCAGCATTTT.

The count of this clone is one. V and J are TRBV27 and TRBJ1-1, with 7 bases fitting TRBD1. With V trimmed by 4 bases and J by 4 bases, 12 bases remained unmatched. The CDR3 has 16 amino acids. CDR1 is MNHEY, CDR2 SMNVEV, per germline (reference sequence). CDR3 sequence reads: CASSSDPRQGSTEAFF. The CDR3 DNA reads as TGTGCCAGCAGTTCGGACCCTCGACAGGGCAGCACTGAAGCTTTCTTT.

This clone has only a few counts. The rearrangement links TRBV10-2 to TRBJ1-6; D unresolved. V was cut by 3 bases and J by 9 bases, with 9 bases left in between. Germline-derived CDR1 and CDR2 are WSHSY and SAAADI. The CDR3 length is 13 residues. The CDR3 nucleotides are TGCGCCAGCAGTGATTCTGGAGGTTCACCCCTCCACTTT. Translating it yields CASSDSGGSPLHF.

The chain joins TRBV5-1 to TRBJ2-2; possible D gene TRBD2, 5 bases. In germline, CDR1 is SGHRS, CDR2 YFSETQ. The V gene lost 0 bases and the J gene lost 7 bases, with 13 bases spanning the gap. This CDR3 has 15 residues. The CDR3 region is CASSLDGVTSGELFF. In nucleotides, the CDR3 is TGCGCCAGCAGCTTGGACGGGGTAACAAGCGGGGAGCTGTTTTTT.

The rearrangement joins TRBV5-6 to TRBJ1-4; maybe TRBD1 (5 bases). Trimming removed 0 bases from V and 2 bases from J, with 8 bases in between. The CDR3 totals 15 residues. Germline CDR1 and CDR2: SGHDT and YYEEEE. CDR3 residues: CASSLVGPTNEKLFF. The CDR3 DNA follows: TGTGCCAGCAGCTTGGTGGGGCCTACTAATGAAAAACTGTTTTTT.

The count of this clone is one. V gene TRBV19 combines with J gene TRBJ1-5; D gene ambiguous. Trimming stripped 4 bases from V and 0 bases from J, with 7 bases between. CDR1 LNHDA and CDR2 SQIVND come from the germline V gene (reference sequence). The CDR3 is 14 amino acids. CDR3 amino acids: CASSKSHSNQPQHF. The CDR3 DNA follows: TGTGCCAGTAGTAAGTCACATAGCAATCAGCCCCAGCATTTT.

This clone was seen a handful of times. Other DNA sequences from this sample encode an identical CDR3 as well. The V call is TRBV4-1, the J call TRBJ1-4, with a tentative D call TRBD1 (6 bases). The germline V and J ends were trimmed by 1 base and 0 bases, with 9 bases remaining between them. CDR1 is MGHRA, CDR2 YSYEKL, per germline. This CDR3 spans 16 amino acids. The CDR3 DNA follows: TGCGCCAGCAGCCAAGGGACAGTTGCAACTAATGAAAAACTGTTTTTT. Translated, it gives CASSQGTVATNEKLFF.